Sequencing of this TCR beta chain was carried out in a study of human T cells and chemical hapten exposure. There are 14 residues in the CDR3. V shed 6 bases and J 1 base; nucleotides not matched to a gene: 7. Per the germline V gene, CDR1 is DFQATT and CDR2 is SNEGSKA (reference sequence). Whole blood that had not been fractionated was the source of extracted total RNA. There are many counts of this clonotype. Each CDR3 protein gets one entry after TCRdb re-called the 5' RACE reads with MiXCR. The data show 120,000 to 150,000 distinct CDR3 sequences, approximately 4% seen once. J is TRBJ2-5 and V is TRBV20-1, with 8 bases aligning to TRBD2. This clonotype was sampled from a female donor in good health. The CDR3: CSADTGGTQETQYF. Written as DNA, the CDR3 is TGCAGTGCAGATACGGGGGGGACCCAAGAGACCCAGTACTTC.